The rows below give T cell receptor beta chains drawn from one sample of a study of blood T cell repertoires in COVID-19. The data were produced by immunoSEQ multiplex PCR, yet TCRdb's version contains in-frame clones alone and is incomplete. The sample contains some 14,000 clones, 73% of which appear only once. The specimen was peripheral blood. These receptors all stem from a man aged 65 to 85 with acute or convalescent COVID-19. CDR3s include the opening cysteine and the closing phenylalanine or tryptophan.

TRBV29-1	TRBJ2-2	CSGTENTGELFF
TRBV2	TRBJ2-6	CASSALAGGPPGANVLTF
TRBV9	TRBJ1-2	CASSEQGEIYGYTF
TRBV5-1	TRBJ1-6	CASSSTGGDSPLHF
TRBV19	TRBJ1-6	CASSKGDRTNSPLHF
TRBV5-8	TRBJ2-5	CASSAYRAQYF
TRBV30	TRBJ1-6	CARGAGTGNSPLHF
TRBV27	TRBJ1-2	CASHTGTGGRMGYTF
TRBV10-3	TRBJ1-1	CAIRQQGANTEAFF
TRBV7-9	TRBJ2-7	CASSLTAGVYEQYF
TRBV5-6	TRBJ2-2	CASSLPGLAGGTGELFF
TRBV24-1	TRBJ2-3	CATSSTGGADTQYF
TRBV7-2	TRBJ1-5	CASSKSSTVAYSNQPQHF
TRBV21-1	TRBJ2-5	CASSSHEREGPETQYF
TRBV6-5	TRBJ2-7	CASSLRRQGYEQYF
TRBV7-2	TRBJ1-2	CASAGGDSHLGGYTF
TRBV2	TRBJ2-5	CASRRRGGETQYF
TRBV20-1	TRBJ2-1	CSAVDIHEQFF
TRBV9	TRBJ2-1	CASSAASGSIGFF
TRBV30	TRBJ1-5	CAWGGGFSNQPQHF
TRBV6-5	TRBJ1-2	CASSQANYGYTF
TRBV11-2	TRBJ1-2	CASSPTVGADGYTF
TRBV3-1/TRBV3-2	TRBJ2-2	CASSPWDYNTGELFF
TRBV12-3/TRBV12-4	TRBJ1-4	CASSLEEQKLFF
TRBV6-5	TRBJ2-3	CASSSSGGFSTDTQYF
TRBV30	TRBJ2-7	CAWRNWGASYEQYF
TRBV24-1	TRBJ1-1	CATSEPDRAEAFF
TRBV3-1/TRBV3-2	TRBJ2-1	CASSPTSGPSYNEQFF
TRBV28	TRBJ1-1	CASVGQLNTEAFF
TRBV7-8	TRBJ2-7	CASSPGTYEQYF
TRBV28	TRBJ1-1	CASSPRANAEAFF
TRBV4-2	TRBJ1-2	CASSQETGGGYGYTF
TRBV6-5	TRBJ2-7	CASTPRESYEQYF
TRBV7-2	TRBJ2-1	CASSSVGTTYNEQFF
TRBV15	TRBJ2-3	CATSRASTDTQYF
TRBV3-1/TRBV3-2	TRBJ1-6	CASSQADASPLHF
TRBV7-2	TRBJ1-5	CASSPGTGRNQPQHF
TRBV4-2	TRBJ1-2	CASSPYRGQGYGYTF
TRBV6-2/TRBV6-3	TRBJ1-4	CASSYFRSAATNEKLFF
TRBV6-5	TRBJ2-7	CASSLLAGTSYEQYF
TRBV7-5	TRBJ2-3	CATLKRGPEDTQYF
TRBV15	TRBJ2-2	CATSRAPRPSGGSTGELFF
TRBV6-5	TRBJ2-7	CASSYRGRPYEQYF
TRBV5-4	TRBJ2-2	CAGGLAGVAGELFF
TRBV25-1	TRBJ2-7	CASSAGAGSYEQYF
TRBV27	TRBJ2-5	CASSLSIAGGWETQYF
TRBV4-2	TRBJ2-1	CASSAGLAYYNEQFF
TRBV4-2	TRBJ1-3	CASSHGQSSGNTIYF
TRBV6-6	TRBJ1-3	CASSPLQGNTIYF
TRBV28	TRBJ1-5	CASSAILDRVYSNQPQHF
TRBV6-1	TRBJ1-1	CASTGQTNTEAFF
TRBV5-8	TRBJ2-7	CASSQRSGGPRGSYEQYF
TRBV11-3	TRBJ2-2	CASSFVVAGELFF